These T cell receptor beta chains were read from a single sample in a study of cytomegalovirus exposure and HLA in healthy donors. Repertoires were generated with immunoSEQ multiplex PCR, while TCRdb's copy carries only in-frame clones and drops some. This table holds some 350,000 clones, about nine tenths found once. The sequencing sample was made of PBMCs. The receptors were gathered from a woman younger than 45 in good health and CMV-seropositive. Both conserved end residues are part of each CDR3. The order of the fields is D gene, J gene, clone size, V gene, CDR3 protein, CDR3 DNA. A D gene is named only where the DNA matches it firmly. For some rows the clone size is stated as once, few or many, or as a class when expanded; others skip it.

d_call: -
j_call: TRBJ2-2
clone_size: -
v_call: TRBV27
cdr3_aa: CASSQGIGELFF
cdr3_nt: TGTGCCAGCAGTCAGGGTATCGGGGAGCTGTTTTTT

d_call: -
j_call: TRBJ2-7
clone_size: -
v_call: TRBV28
cdr3_aa: CASSTRLKSSYEQYF
cdr3_nt: TGTGCCAGCAGTACAAGACTGAAATCCTCCTACGAGCAGTACTTC

d_call: TRBD2
j_call: TRBJ2-7
clone_size: -
v_call: TRBV4-3
cdr3_aa: CASSRGLAIYEQYF
cdr3_nt: TGCGCCAGCAGCCGGGGACTAGCGATCTACGAGCAGTACTTC

d_call: TRBD1
j_call: TRBJ2-7
clone_size: -
v_call: TRBV5-6
cdr3_aa: CASEGQGRYEQYF
cdr3_nt: TGTGCCAGCGAGGGACAGGGTAGGTACGAGCAGTACTTC

d_call: TRBD1
j_call: TRBJ1-5
clone_size: few
v_call: TRBV2
cdr3_aa: CASRDRTGARGQPQHF
cdr3_nt: TGTGCCAGCAGAGACAGGACAGGGGCCAGAGGTCAGCCCCAGCATTTT

d_call: -
j_call: TRBJ2-6
clone_size: -
v_call: TRBV27
cdr3_aa: CASSLTSGANVLTF
cdr3_nt: TGTGCCAGCAGTTTAACTTCCGGGGCCAACGTCCTGACTTTC

d_call: -
j_call: TRBJ1-1
clone_size: -
v_call: TRBV5-6
cdr3_aa: CASSLAGNTEAFF
cdr3_nt: TGTGCCAGCAGCTTGGCGGGAAACACTGAAGCTTTCTTT

d_call: TRBD2
j_call: TRBJ2-5
clone_size: -
v_call: TRBV4-3
cdr3_aa: CASSQEGPGGQETQYF
cdr3_nt: TGCGCCAGCAGCCAAGAGGGCCCGGGAGGGCAAGAGACCCAGTACTTC

d_call: TRBD1
j_call: TRBJ2-7
clone_size: -
v_call: TRBV18
cdr3_aa: CASSPDPGQDLGTTYEQYF
cdr3_nt: TGTGCCAGCTCACCTGACCCGGGACAGGACCTTGGAACTACCTACGAGCAGTACTTC

d_call: -
j_call: TRBJ2-7
clone_size: once
v_call: TRBV7-2
cdr3_aa: CASSLGVVGQGSYEQYF
cdr3_nt: TGTGCCAGCAGCTTAGGGGTCGTGGGCCAGGGATCCTACGAGCAGTACTTC

d_call: -
j_call: TRBJ1-1
clone_size: -
v_call: TRBV6-6
cdr3_aa: CASSLNGVNTEAFF
cdr3_nt: TGTGCCAGCAGTTTAAACGGCGTGAACACTGAAGCTTTCTTT

d_call: -
j_call: TRBJ1-1
clone_size: -
v_call: TRBV30
cdr3_aa: CAWSPLGTEAFF
cdr3_nt: TGTGCCTGGAGCCCACTTGGGACTGAAGCTTTCTTT

d_call: -
j_call: TRBJ2-7
clone_size: -
v_call: TRBV20-1
cdr3_aa: CSASGEQYF
cdr3_nt: TGCAGTGCTAGCGGCGAGCAGTACTTC

d_call: -
j_call: TRBJ1-2
clone_size: few
v_call: TRBV2
cdr3_aa: CASRAGTAAF
cdr3_nt: TGTGCCAGCAGAGCCGGGACTGCAGCCTTC

d_call: -
j_call: TRBJ1-2
clone_size: -
v_call: TRBV28
cdr3_aa: CASSLYQGVGYTF
cdr3_nt: TGTGCCAGCAGTTTATACCAGGGTGTAGGCTACACCTTC

d_call: -
j_call: TRBJ2-3
clone_size: -
v_call: TRBV5-1
cdr3_aa: CASSLGGASGGAPDTQYF
cdr3_nt: TGCGCCAGCAGCTTGGGAGGGGCCAGCGGAGGGGCGCCAGATACGCAGTATTTT

d_call: -
j_call: TRBJ2-7
clone_size: -
v_call: TRBV6-1
cdr3_aa: CASSEAGRYEQYF
cdr3_nt: TGTGCCAGCAGTGAAGCGGGAAGGTACGAGCAGTACTTC

d_call: -
j_call: TRBJ2-2
clone_size: -
v_call: TRBV6-6
cdr3_aa: CASSYSLRLLEELFF
cdr3_nt: TGTGCCAGCAGTTACTCGTTAAGGCTCCTGGAGGAGCTGTTTTTT

d_call: -
j_call: TRBJ2-3
clone_size: -
v_call: TRBV7-3
cdr3_aa: CASSAGLRGTDTQYF
cdr3_nt: TGTGCCAGCAGCGCGGGACTCCGCGGCACAGATACGCAGTATTTT

d_call: TRBD2
j_call: TRBJ2-7
clone_size: -
v_call: TRBV4-1
cdr3_aa: CASSPPGREVSYEQYF
cdr3_nt: TGCGCCAGCAGCCCACCGGGGCGGGAGGTGTCCTACGAGCAGTACTTC

d_call: -
j_call: TRBJ1-5
clone_size: -
v_call: TRBV4-2
cdr3_aa: CASSQDWNQPQHF
cdr3_nt: TGTGCCAGCAGCCAAGATTGGAATCAGCCCCAGCATTTT

d_call: -
j_call: TRBJ1-1
clone_size: few
v_call: TRBV2
cdr3_aa: CASRNSGGRNTEAFF
cdr3_nt: TGTGCCAGCAGGAATTCGGGCGGACGAAACACTGAAGCTTTCTTT

d_call: TRBD1
j_call: TRBJ2-7
clone_size: -
v_call: TRBV5-1
cdr3_aa: CASSLEGQAYEQYF
cdr3_nt: TGCGCCAGCAGCTTGGAGGGACAGGCCTACGAGCAGTACTTC

d_call: -
j_call: TRBJ1-2
clone_size: -
v_call: TRBV28
cdr3_aa: CASSLRADPYGYTF
cdr3_nt: TGTGCCAGCAGTTTAAGGGCCGATCCCTATGGCTACACCTTC

d_call: TRBD1
j_call: TRBJ2-5
clone_size: -
v_call: TRBV4-1
cdr3_aa: CASSQEDRELQETQYF
cdr3_nt: TGCGCCAGCAGCCAAGAGGACAGGGAACTACAAGAGACCCAGTACTTC

d_call: -
j_call: TRBJ1-1
clone_size: -
v_call: TRBV14
cdr3_aa: CASRQGSSTEAFF
cdr3_nt: TGTGCCAGCAGACAGGGAAGCAGCACTGAAGCTTTCTTT

d_call: TRBD2
j_call: TRBJ2-1
clone_size: -
v_call: TRBV9
cdr3_aa: CASSAPSGSEYNEQFF
cdr3_nt: TGTGCCAGCAGCGCACCTAGCGGGAGCGAATACAATGAGCAGTTCTTC

d_call: -
j_call: TRBJ2-5
clone_size: -
v_call: TRBV7-2
cdr3_aa: CASSFYRAQETQYF
cdr3_nt: TGTGCCAGCAGCTTTTACAGGGCCCAAGAGACCCAGTACTTC

d_call: -
j_call: TRBJ1-1
clone_size: -
v_call: TRBV28
cdr3_aa: CASIRRGLITEAFF
cdr3_nt: TGTGCCAGCATAAGGAGAGGATTAATCACTGAAGCTTTCTTT

d_call: -
j_call: TRBJ1-4
clone_size: -
v_call: TRBV9
cdr3_aa: CATGETATNEKLFF
cdr3_nt: TGTGCCACCGGGGAGACAGCAACTAATGAAAAACTGTTTTTT

d_call: TRBD2
j_call: TRBJ2-1
clone_size: -
v_call: TRBV9
cdr3_aa: CASSASGSAYNEQFF
cdr3_nt: TGTGCCAGCAGCGCCAGCGGGAGCGCCTACAATGAGCAGTTCTTC

d_call: -
j_call: TRBJ2-3
clone_size: -
v_call: TRBV5-1
cdr3_aa: CASSLRSGAGTDTQYF
cdr3_nt: TGCGCCAGCAGCCTGCGGTCGGGGGCGGGCACAGATACGCAGTATTTT

d_call: TRBD2
j_call: TRBJ2-7
clone_size: -
v_call: TRBV7-2
cdr3_aa: CASSSSGGSSYEQYF
cdr3_nt: TGTGCCAGCAGTTCTAGCGGAGGCAGCTCCTACGAGCAGTACTTC

d_call: TRBD1
j_call: TRBJ2-5
clone_size: once
v_call: TRBV13
cdr3_aa: CASSSRTGMGETQYF
cdr3_nt: TGTGCCAGCAGCTCCCGGACAGGGATGGGGGAGACCCAGTACTTC

d_call: -
j_call: TRBJ1-5
clone_size: -
v_call: TRBV7-2
cdr3_aa: CASSPNGNNQPQHF
cdr3_nt: TGTGCCAGCAGCCCGAACGGGAACAATCAGCCCCAGCATTTT

d_call: -
j_call: TRBJ2-7
clone_size: -
v_call: TRBV4-3
cdr3_aa: CASSQAPSNLDEQYF
cdr3_nt: TGCGCCAGCAGCCAAGCACCGTCCAACCTTGACGAGCAGTACTTC

d_call: -
j_call: TRBJ1-1
clone_size: -
v_call: TRBV5-3
cdr3_aa: CARSFPTGENTEAFF
cdr3_nt: TGTGCCAGAAGCTTCCCGACTGGGGAGAACACTGAAGCTTTCTTT

d_call: -
j_call: TRBJ2-6
clone_size: -
v_call: TRBV7-3
cdr3_aa: CASSPPNRAGANVLTF
cdr3_nt: TGTGCCAGCAGCCCCCCGAACAGGGCTGGGGCCAACGTCCTGACTTTC

d_call: -
j_call: TRBJ2-2
clone_size: -
v_call: TRBV7-6
cdr3_aa: CASSAANTGELFF
cdr3_nt: TGTGCCAGCAGCGCGGCGAACACCGGGGAGCTGTTTTTT

d_call: -
j_call: TRBJ2-1
clone_size: -
v_call: TRBV4-1
cdr3_aa: CASSQTLVHEQFF
cdr3_nt: TGCGCCAGCAGCCAAACTTTAGTCCATGAGCAGTTCTTC

d_call: -
j_call: TRBJ1-4
clone_size: -
v_call: TRBV6-5
cdr3_aa: CASTTNAGKLFF
cdr3_nt: TGTGCCAGCACGACAAACGCCGGAAAACTGTTTTTT

d_call: -
j_call: TRBJ2-5
clone_size: -
v_call: TRBV25-1
cdr3_aa: CASSEQGLGETQYF
cdr3_nt: TGTGCCAGCAGTGAACAGGGATTGGGAGAGACCCAGTACTTC

d_call: -
j_call: TRBJ1-4
clone_size: -
v_call: TRBV2
cdr3_aa: CASQGSTLLNEKLFF
cdr3_nt: TGTGCCAGCCAGGGGTCGACATTGCTGAATGAAAAACTGTTTTTT

d_call: TRBD1
j_call: TRBJ1-1
clone_size: -
v_call: TRBV5-1
cdr3_aa: CASRQGVVNTEAFF
cdr3_nt: TGCGCCAGCAGACAGGGGGTAGTGAACACTGAAGCTTTCTTT

d_call: -
j_call: TRBJ1-1
clone_size: -
v_call: TRBV4-1
cdr3_aa: CASSRGEAFF
cdr3_nt: TGCGCCAGCAGCCGAGGGGAAGCTTTCTTT

d_call: -
j_call: TRBJ1-2
clone_size: -
v_call: TRBV5-6
cdr3_aa: CASSLASGINYGYTF
cdr3_nt: TGTGCCAGCAGCTTGGCCTCAGGGATTAACTATGGCTACACCTTC

d_call: -
j_call: TRBJ2-1
clone_size: -
v_call: TRBV7-3
cdr3_aa: CASSLSSGPYNEQFF
cdr3_nt: TGTGCCAGCAGCTTAAGCAGCGGACCCTACAATGAGCAGTTCTTC

d_call: TRBD1
j_call: TRBJ2-2
clone_size: -
v_call: TRBV29-1
cdr3_aa: CSVERGQNTGELFF
cdr3_nt: TGCAGCGTTGAGAGGGGGCAGAACACCGGGGAGCTGTTTTTT

d_call: -
j_call: TRBJ2-7
clone_size: -
v_call: TRBV4-3
cdr3_aa: CASSQDSRSGGNEQYF
cdr3_nt: TGCGCCAGCAGCCAAGATTCGCGGTCAGGGGGGAACGAGCAGTACTTC

d_call: TRBD1
j_call: TRBJ1-1
clone_size: -
v_call: TRBV6-5
cdr3_aa: CASSYGGTGYTEAFF
cdr3_nt: TGTGCCAGCAGTTATGGGGGGACAGGGTATACTGAAGCTTTCTTT

d_call: -
j_call: TRBJ1-1
clone_size: -
v_call: TRBV7-2
cdr3_aa: CASSLSWRNTEAFF
cdr3_nt: TGTGCCAGCAGCCTTAGTTGGCGGAACACTGAAGCTTTCTTT

d_call: TRBD2
j_call: TRBJ2-2
clone_size: once
v_call: TRBV7-9
cdr3_aa: CASSFRTSPELAGELFF
cdr3_nt: TGTGCCAGCAGCTTCCGGACTAGCCCAGAGTTGGCTGGGGAGCTGTTTTTT

d_call: -
j_call: TRBJ2-2
clone_size: -
v_call: TRBV7-3
cdr3_aa: CASSLNPAGELFF
cdr3_nt: TGTGCCAGCAGCTTAAATCCCGCCGGGGAGCTGTTTTTT

d_call: TRBD1
j_call: TRBJ1-2
clone_size: -
v_call: TRBV9
cdr3_aa: CASNPGQGARGYTF
cdr3_nt: TGTGCCAGCAACCCCGGCCAGGGGGCGCGGGGCTACACCTTC

d_call: -
j_call: TRBJ2-3
clone_size: -
v_call: TRBV7-9
cdr3_aa: CASSFVSDTQYF
cdr3_nt: TGTGCCAGCAGCTTCGTATCGGATACGCAGTATTTT